This T cell receptor (beta chain) is drawn from a study of cytomegalovirus exposure and HLA in healthy donors (dated by TCRdb to about 2017). The study in broad terms: According to an earlier analysis of 587 of the donors, about 179 million T cells yielded approximately 120 million unique TCR beta sequences and about 280 Gb of sequence data. Around 330 gigabases of sequencing data and roughly 80 million unique TCR sequences made up an early release that covered 640 HLA-typed donors. Of the approximately 400 genotyped donors, around 81% fell in the genetic ancestry cluster associated with self-reported Caucasian donors. The study was designed to test whether signatures of past pathogen exposure could be identified by cataloging public T cell receptors. Using immunosequencing, the study profiled T cell repertoires from 666 subjects and related those repertoires to cytomegalovirus serostatus. Besides the first cohort of 550 to 750 subjects, a separate validation cohort made up of 120 different subjects was used. To predict cytomegalovirus infection status, the study combined high-throughput TCR immunosequencing, statistical association of individual TCRs with disease status, and machine learning. A later analysis re-analyzed previously published TCR beta repertoires from several hundred donors and added high-resolution HLA genotyping to study TCR occurrence patterns. The later analysis used no new phenotypic data to find candidate immune exposures, relying instead on TCR beta sequences and their occurrence across donors. An earlier analysis of 587 of the donors applied high-throughput TCR beta sequencing to assess whether each TCR beta V gene segment acted as functional or pseudogenic. Donor age, sex, ethnicity and CMV serostatus were collected together with the repertoire data. In a later genetic analysis, genome-wide SNP genotypes for about 55% of the roughly 700 donors were used, and that subset was treated as a discovery cohort. Every repertoire in the discovery cohort had been generated on one and the same sequencing platform. HLA typing covered class I and class II loci at four-digit resolution. The number of typed donors differed by locus: 629-630 for A, B, C, DRB1 and DQB1; some 500 for DQA1; approximately 600 for DPA1; and approximately 450 for DPB1. Roughly five DR-DQ haplotypes were treated as single units for association and clustering because of strong linkage in the cohort. Among a few hundred genotyped donors of the cohort, an average of around 240,000 unique TCR beta nucleotide sequences were sequenced per donor, roughly 20% of them non-productive.

The cohort was made up of 666 healthy bone marrow donors. Cohort members were all nominally healthy when sampled, although unrecorded immune exposures were likely present. CMV serostatus was recorded as positive for almost 300 and negative for about 55% of the roughly 670 cohort members, whereas no CMV serostatus was recorded for the donor in question. Every donor gave a peripheral blood sample, and the peripheral blood mononuclear cells from that sample were used for TCR beta sequencing. Genomic DNA extraction from the blood cell samples was performed with the Qiagen DNeasy Blood Extraction Kit. Library method: the immunoSEQ multiplex PCR assay. The multiplex PCR relied on a mix of 60 forward primers for TCR Vbeta segments and 13 reverse primers for TCR Jbeta segments. Amplification of the CDR3 region of rearranged TCR beta genes was performed with a multiplex PCR assay on genomic DNA. The Illumina HiSeq System was used to sequence the amplified TCR beta libraries as 87-base-pair reads. Under the source paper's analysis protocol: A later analysis tallied 75 million to 85 million unique TCR beta chains across the 666 repertoires, and approximately 12 million of those chains were shared by two or more donors. To remove PCR and sequencing errors, raw reads were error-corrected and collapsed into unique sequences using a nearest-neighbor algorithm that merged closely related sequences. V, D and J gene segments were assigned by aligning CDR3 sequences to IMGT reference sequences. For a sequence to be retained, a match of at least six nucleotides to both a V gene segment and a J gene segment was required. A rearrangement was called productive if the CDR3 had no stop codons and remained in frame with V and J, and every other rearrangement was called non-productive. Following IMGT convention, CDR3 was defined as the stretch from the second conserved V-encoded cysteine up to the conserved J-encoded phenylalanine. The earlier analysis of 500 to 650 of the donors excluded any sequence lacking an unambiguous match to a single V gene segment. An earlier analysis of roughly 590 of the donors called V segments functional above 56.7% productive rearrangements and segregating when the between-donor standard deviation exceeded 5%. A statistical classification framework was built for diagnosing cytomegalovirus status from the catalog of TCR beta chain sequences. In a later analysis, TCR nucleotide sequences were compared against IMGT/GENE-DB human TR gene sequences so that V and J genes could be assigned. The TCRdist pipeline was used in a later analysis to assign CDR3 sequences and most-parsimonious VDJ recombination scenarios. In a later analysis, each TCR beta chain was defined by its CDR3 amino acid sequence together with its V-gene family, and reads lacking a unique V-gene family were excluded. A later analysis removed roughly 590 highly shared, low-generation-probability nucleotide sequences to deal with suspected cross-contamination and a sequencing artifact. In a later analysis, a clonal expansion index was calculated for each public chain from normalized within-repertoire ranks of inferred template counts. In a later analysis, generation probabilities were computed using a VDJ recombination model fitted to out-of-frame rearrangements, and the results were checked against IGoR. Hypergeometric tests were used in a later analysis to score TCR-TCR, TCR-HLA and TCR-CMV co-occurrence, with a repertoire-size bias correction applied to the TCR pairs. A later analysis estimated false discovery rates by permuting HLA or CMV assignments 20 times. In a later analysis, co-occurring TCRs were grouped using DBSCAN, with TCRdist sequence similarity added in when clustering inside HLA-allele-positive subsets. Repertoires with fewer than 30,000 or more than 120,000 public chains, plus five repertoires with anomalous nucleotide sharing, were excluded from co-occurrence clustering. Drawn from immuneACCESS, this table holds only the in-frame rearrangements with V and J called that TCRdb kept. Clones are partly lost; checked studies trace under half to an unresolved V gene and leave the rest unexplained. That table furnishes V, J and clone size, whereas the DNA furnished D and trimming. Across this sample there are some 120,000 clones, with more than 70% seen only once. The top ten clonotypes cover 1% of the sample.

Summary of the overall study and its limitations: Cytomegalovirus status was reported to be diagnosed by the classifier with high specificity and sensitivity in both the original and validation cohorts. An association between a missense DCLRE1C variant and V-gene and J-gene trimming of TCR beta chains was found in a later genetic analysis and replicated in an independent cohort. The study gave a list of over 150 TCR beta chains associated with cytomegalovirus. The authors suggested that the approach could potentially be generalized to other disease states and immunological phenotypes. Some IMGT-functional V segments, including TRBV6-2 and TRBV6-3, could not be told apart with the 87-base-pair reads, so those segments were excluded. In a later analysis, HLA-associated TCR beta chains were found to be more clonally expanded and to have lower generation probabilities than equally common non-associated chains. A further reported finding was that TCR beta sequences accurately predicted the HLA-A and HLA-B alleles for most subjects in the first cohort. The earlier analysis of about 600 of the donors excluded about 16 rarely observed V segments, including chromosome 9 orphons, because counts were too low. Across donors, most TCR sequences were observed very rarely, whereas some public TCRs were present in many individuals. In a later analysis, TCR association rates were found to vary across HLA loci, with the most associated TCRs seen for DRB1 alleles and the fewest for HLA-C alleles. According to a later analysis, parvovirus B19, influenza, CMV and Epstein-Barr virus appeared linked to several top co-occurrence clusters. Only TCR beta chains were sequenced in this cohort, and the absence of alpha or paired-chain data limited detectable features. The presence/absence analyses assumed that sequencing depth was roughly uniform across donors, and that assumption may not be true. A later analysis found that most CMV-associated TCR beta chains appeared HLA-restricted, with HLA associations seemingly driven largely by CMV exposure. A later analysis associated 16,951 TCR beta sequences with specific HLA alleles at a false discovery rate of 0.05. A cluster of highly shared sequence variants was judged likely to represent a technical artifact of the sequencing pipeline. According to a later genetic analysis, donors in an Asian-associated ancestry cluster had fewer N-insertions in productive TCRs than the roughly 670-donor mean. Linkage disequilibrium might explain the correlated functional status among segregating V segments, but an unknown experimental factor could not be excluded. In an earlier analysis of about 550 of the donors, most TCR beta V segments were observed in productive rearrangements about 87% or about 30% of the time, broadly matching IMGT annotations. Because some donors lacked HLA typing at each locus, the association tests relied only on the typed subset. CMV serostatus was the only immune exposure information available for the cohort. Assigning TCR associations to individual alleles was difficult when HLA alleles, especially DR and DQ, strongly co-occurred. A few of the identified cytomegalovirus-associated TCR beta chains were confirmed in vitro to be specific for cytomegalovirus antigens.

The CDR3 contains 14 residues, cysteine and phenylalanine counted. Only CDR3 DNA remains: 42 bases, in frame from the first base. CDR1 is given as SGDLS and CDR2 as YYNGEE, both from the germline V gene. V is shortened by 4 bases, J by 5 bases, and the region joining them spans 12 bases. With regard to this clone: Its binding antigen is unknown. No base quality values were provided; no much bigger clone lies one nucleotide off.

The sample was PBMCs. The sequence joins TRBV9 to TRBJ1-4; there is no confident call for the D gene. This receptor was identified in a human donor in good health. The nucleotides read TGTGCCAGCAGCCCGCGGGGAGACAATGAAAAACTGTTTTTT. Its coded protein is CASSPRGDNEKLFF.